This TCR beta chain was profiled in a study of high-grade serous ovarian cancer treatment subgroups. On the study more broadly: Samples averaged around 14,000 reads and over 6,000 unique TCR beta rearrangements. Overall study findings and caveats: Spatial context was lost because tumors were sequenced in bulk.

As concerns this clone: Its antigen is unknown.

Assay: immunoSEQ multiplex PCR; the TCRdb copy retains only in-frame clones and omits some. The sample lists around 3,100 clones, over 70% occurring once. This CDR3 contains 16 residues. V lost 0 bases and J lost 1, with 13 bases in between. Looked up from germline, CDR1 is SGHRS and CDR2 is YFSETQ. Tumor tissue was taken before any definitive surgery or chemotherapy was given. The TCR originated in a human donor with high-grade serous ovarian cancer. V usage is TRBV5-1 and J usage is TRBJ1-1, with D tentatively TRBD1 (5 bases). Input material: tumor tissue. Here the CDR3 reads CASSLGALGGNTEAFF. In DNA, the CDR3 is TGCGCCAGCAGCTTGGGGGCACTGGGGGGGAACACTGAAGCTTTCTTT.